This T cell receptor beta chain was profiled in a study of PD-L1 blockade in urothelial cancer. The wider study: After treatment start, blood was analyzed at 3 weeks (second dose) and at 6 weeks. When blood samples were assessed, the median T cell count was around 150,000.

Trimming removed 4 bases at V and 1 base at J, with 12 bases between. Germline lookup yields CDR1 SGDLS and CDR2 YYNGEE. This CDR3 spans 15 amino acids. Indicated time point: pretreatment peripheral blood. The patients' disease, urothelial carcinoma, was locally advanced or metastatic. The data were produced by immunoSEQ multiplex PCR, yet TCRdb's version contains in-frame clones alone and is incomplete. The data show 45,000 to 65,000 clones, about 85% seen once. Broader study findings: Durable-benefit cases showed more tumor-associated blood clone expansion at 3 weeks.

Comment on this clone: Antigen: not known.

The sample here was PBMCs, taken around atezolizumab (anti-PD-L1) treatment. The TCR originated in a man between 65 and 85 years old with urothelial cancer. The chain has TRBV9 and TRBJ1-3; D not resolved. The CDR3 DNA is TGTGCCAGCAGCCCCGGTTTAGAATCTGGAAACACCATATATTTT. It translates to CASSPGLESGNTIYF.